These 24 T cell receptor beta chains were all obtained from the same sample, sequenced in a study of T cell changes during pregnancy in multiple sclerosis (dated by TCRdb to the late 2010s). Receptor amplification or capture employed the immunoSEQ multiplex PCR assay. TCRdb obtained this table from immuneACCESS and retained in-frame rearrangements with V and J assigned. These tables miss some clones; where compared with another copy, unresolved V genes account for less than half of the shortfall, and the remainder is unexplained. The sample includes about 74,000 clones, with 75% to 90% observed a single time. 3.3% of the sample is taken by the ten largest. The sequencing used peripheral blood, collected before pregnancy. Source of these receptors: a female donor with multiple sclerosis, enrolled in a pregnancy study.

V gene TRBV10-2 combines with J gene TRBJ1-1; D is unclear. This CDR3 has 14 residues. V shed 4 bases and J shed 4 bases, with 13 bases lying between them. The germline gives CDR1 WSHSY, CDR2 SAAADI. CDR3 sequence reads: CASSASGLFTEAFF. CDR3 nucleotides: TGCGCCAGCAGTGCTTCGGGTTTGTTCACTGAAGCTTTCTTT.

The rearrangement links TRBV4-1 to TRBJ1-6; perhaps TRBD1 as D (5 bases). Between the trimmed V and J ends, which lost 3 bases and 6 bases, there was a span of 12 bases. The CDR3 loop spans 15 amino acids. Germline CDR1 and CDR2: MGHRA and YSYEKL. The CDR3 loop is CASSQGQETNSPLHF. The CDR3 region has the DNA TGCGCCAGCAGCCAGGGGCAGGAGACTAATTCACCCCTCCACTTT.

The chain joins TRBV6-5 to TRBJ2-1; TRBD1 aligns across 7 bases. Germline values: CDR1 MNHEY, CDR2 SVGAGI. V trimming: 0 bases; J trimming: 6 bases; junction bases outside the gene matches: 5. The CDR3 runs 15 residues. Here the CDR3 reads CASSYSKWDSNEQFF. CDR3 in DNA: TGTGCCAGCAGTTACTCTAAATGGGACAGCAATGAGCAGTTCTTC.

The chain uses TRBV9 and TRBJ2-3, with D hard to call. The CDR3 is made up of 15 amino acids. V was pared by 3 bases and J by 0 bases, with 11 bases between. Germline values: CDR1 SGDLS, CDR2 YYNGEE. The CDR3 here is CASSALASSTDTQYF. The CDR3, as DNA: TGTGCCAGCAGCGCCCTGGCATCTAGCACAGATACGCAGTATTTT.

This rearrangement joins TRBV5-8 to TRBJ2-3, with 13 bases aligning to TRBD2. The CDR3 spans 16 residues. The germline CDR1 and CDR2 sequences are SGHTS and YDEGEE. V shed 4 bases and J 0 bases; nucleotides not matched to a gene: 2. In DNA form, the CDR3 reads TGTGCCAGCAGCATGGGACTAGCGGGAAGCACAGATACGCAGTATTTT. Translation: CASSMGLAGSTDTQYF.

J is TRBJ1-3 and V is TRBV6-5; D remains unclear. The germline V gene has CDR1 MNHEY and CDR2 SVGAGI. The length of the CDR3 is 15 residues. V was clipped by 0 bases and J by 3 bases, with 9 bases between them. CDR3 bases: TGTGCCAGCAGTTACTCGGCGGGCGTTGGAAACACCATATATTTT. Its protein is CASSYSAGVGNTIYF.

DNA for the CDR3: TGTGCCAGCAGTCGCGCAGGGGGAGACGCTAACTATGGCTACACCTTC. Its translation: CASSRAGGDANYGYTF. The chain links TRBV6-6 to TRBJ1-2; TRBD1 aligns across 7 bases. V trimming: 5 bases; J trimming: 0 bases; junction bases outside the gene matches: 9. The CDR3 is 16 amino acids. CDR1 is MNHNY and CDR2 is SVGAGI in the germline V gene (reference sequence).

The rearrangement joins TRBV30 to TRBJ2-3; the match to TRBD2 covers 10 bases. V lost 2 bases and J lost 2; bases outside the gene matches: 7. The CDR3 spans 16 residues. The germline V gene has CDR1 GTSNPN and CDR2 SVGIG (reference sequence). CDR3 residues: CAWSFILAGITDTQYF. The CDR3 DNA reads TGTGCCTGGAGTTTCATACTAGCGGGAATCACAGATACGCAGTATTTT.

V is TRBV19 and J is TRBJ1-4; D unclear. From germline, CDR1 is LNHDA and CDR2 SQIVND (reference sequence). V was pared by 0 bases and J by 3 bases, with 5 bases between. The CDR3 is 14 amino acids. CDR3 sequence: CASSIEGPNEKLFF. In DNA form, the CDR3 reads TGTGCCAGTAGTATAGAGGGCCCTAATGAAAAACTGTTTTTT.

The V call is TRBV7-2, the J call TRBJ1-5, with a weak D call TRBD1 (5 bases). The germline V and J ends were trimmed by 6 bases and 7 bases, with 16 bases remaining between them. The CDR3 spans 14 residues. The V gene's germline CDR1 is SGHTA and CDR2 FQGNSA. The CDR3: CASSQPGGGQPQHF. CDR3 nucleotide sequence: TGTGCCAGCAGTCAGCCTGGGGGGGGGCAGCCCCAGCATTTT.

This clone appeared many times. The chain uses TRBV7-9 and TRBJ1-2; D possibly corresponds to TRBD1 (5 bases). V lost 1 base and J 3 bases, leaving 12 bases between the germline ends. Germline lookup yields CDR1 SEHNR and CDR2 FQNEAQ (reference sequence). The CDR3 has 15 amino acids. The CDR3 bases are TGTGCCAGCAGCTTAGGGGTTGCAGGGCACTATGGCTACACCTTC. Its protein is CASSLGVAGHYGYTF.

The chain has TRBV7-9 and TRBJ2-7, with D perhaps matching TRBD2 (7 bases). V gave up 5 bases and J gave up 5 bases, with 13 bases separating them. The CDR3 is made up of 13 amino acids. Per germline, CDR1 SEHNR and CDR2 FQNEAQ (reference sequence). CDR3 protein: CASSRGGENEQYF. As DNA, the CDR3 is TGTGCCAGCAGCCGAGGGGGGGAAAACGAGCAGTACTTC.

The rearrangement uses TRBV29-1 and TRBJ1-5; 9 bases agree with TRBD1. CDR3 length: 12 residues. V lost 6 bases and J lost 7; bases outside the gene matches: 4. Germline assignment: CDR1 SQVTM and CDR2 ANQGSEA. In DNA, the CDR3 is TGCAGCGTGAGACAGGGGGACCAGCCCCAGCATTTT. Protein sequence: CSVRQGDQPQHF.

The chain carries TRBV6-6 and TRBJ2-7; D may be TRBD2 (5 bases). The CDR3 is made up of 15 amino acids. Germline loops: CDR1 MNHNY, CDR2 SVGAGI (reference sequence). V lost 6 bases and J lost 0, with 15 bases in between. Here the CDR3 reads CASRFGLGSSYEQYF. The CDR3 region has the DNA TGTGCCAGCAGGTTTGGACTGGGGAGCTCCTACGAGCAGTACTTC.

The count of this clone is one. The chain uses TRBV5-1 and TRBJ1-1; D not resolved. The CDR3 contains 14 residues. In germline, CDR1 is SGHRS, CDR2 YFSETQ. V lost 3 bases and J 0 bases, leaving 9 bases between the germline ends. The chain's CDR3 is CASSSGWMNTEAFF. The CDR3 coding sequence is TGCGCCAGCAGCTCAGGTTGGATGAACACTGAAGCTTTCTTT.

The rearrangement joins TRBV19 to TRBJ2-7; weak D call: TRBD1 (6 bases). The CDR3 extends over 14 amino acids. The V gene lost 2 bases and the J gene lost 5 bases, with 13 bases spanning the gap. The germline V gene encodes CDR1 LNHDA and CDR2 SQIVND (reference sequence). CDR3 amino acids: CASSISRGVHEQYF. As DNA, the CDR3 is TGTGCCAGTAGTATAAGCAGGGGAGTCCACGAGCAGTACTTC.

V gene TRBV6-5 combines with J gene TRBJ2-7; TRBD2 is a possible D gene (5 bases). The CDR3 loop spans 14 amino acids. The V gene lost 2 bases and the J gene lost 3 bases, with 11 bases spanning the gap. Germline V gene data show CDR1 as MNHEY and CDR2 as SVGAGI. CDR3 nucleotides: TGTGCCAGCAGTTACCCCGGGAAGGGCTACGAGCAGTACTTC. Protein product: CASSYPGKGYEQYF.

V and J are TRBV28 and TRBJ2-3; D gene uncertain. There are 13 residues in the CDR3. Germline V gene data show CDR1 as MDHEN and CDR2 as SYDVKM. V was shortened by 6 bases and J by 2 bases, with 9 bases between the two germline ends. The CDR3 DNA is TGTGCCAGCAGCACCACTTTCACAGATACGCAGTATTTT. This gives the protein CASSTTFTDTQYF.

The gene calls are TRBV7-2 and TRBJ2-1; possibly TRBD1 for D (5 bases). The CDR3 extends over 11 amino acids. V dropped 6 bases and J dropped 12 bases, with 12 bases sitting between them. Germline V gene data show CDR1 as SGHTA and CDR2 as FQGNSA. The CDR3 reads CASSQGYVQFF. The CDR3 region has the DNA TGTGCCAGCAGTCAGGGCTACGTGCAGTTCTTC.

The chain links TRBV6-5 to TRBJ2-3; D remains unclear. The CDR3 runs to 16 residues. Germline CDR1 MNHEY, CDR2 SVGAGI. Trimming removed 0 bases at V and 2 bases at J, with 12 bases between. The CDR3 sequence is CASSYSGGAPTDTQYF. In DNA, the CDR3 is TGTGCCAGCAGTTACTCCGGCGGCGCACCCACAGATACGCAGTATTTT.

The chain is built from TRBV7-6 and TRBJ1-1, with 7 positions matching TRBD1. CDR3 size: 14 residues. The V segment lost 4 bases and the J segment 2 bases; nucleotides outside the gene matches: 4. Germline V gene lookup returns CDR1 SGHVS and CDR2 FNYEAQ. The CDR3 region is CASSSYRGNTEAFF. The CDR3 nucleotides are TGTGCCAGCAGCTCATACAGGGGTAACACTGAAGCTTTCTTT.

V and J are TRBV2 and TRBJ1-5; TRBD1 matches at 7 bases. Unmatched junction bases numbered 9, after V lost 5 bases and J lost 5 bases. The CDR3 totals 15 residues. Looked up from germline, CDR1 is SNHLY and CDR2 is FYNNEI. CDR3 residues: CASSISGTVYQPQHF. The CDR3 DNA reads TGTGCCAGCAGTATATCCGGGACAGTCTATCAGCCCCAGCATTTT.

This chain uses TRBV19 with TRBJ2-1; 10 bases match TRBD1. This CDR3 has 19 residues. V lost 3 bases and J lost 5; bases outside the gene matches: 16. CDR1 is LNHDA and CDR2 is SQIVND in the germline V gene (reference sequence). DNA for the CDR3: TGTGCCAGTAGTATTTCCACGGGACAGGGGTTAGCCCATAACAATGAGCAGTTCTTC. Translation: CASSISTGQGLAHNNEQFF. Using reference TRBV19 and TRBJ2-1 for the parts outside the CDR3, the full variable domain is DGGITQSPKYLFRKEGQNVTLSCEQNLNHDAMYWYRQDPGQGLRLIYYSQIVNDFQKGDIAEGYSVSREKKESFPLTVTSAQKNPTAFYLCASSISTGQGLAHNNEQFFGPGTRLTVL.

The rearrangement uses TRBV4-2 and TRBJ1-1, with TRBD1 matching over 10 bases. The germline CDR1 and CDR2 sequences are LGHNA and YNFKEQ. V shed 5 bases and J 4 bases; nucleotides not matched to a gene: 10. The length of the CDR3 is 16 residues. The CDR3 bases are TGTGCCAGCAGCTACACCGGGACAGGGGTTGGCACTGAAGCTTTCTTT. This sequence encodes CASSYTGTGVGTEAFF.